A selection of T cell receptor beta chains follows, all from one sample in a study of metastatic and nonmetastatic thyroid tumors. TCRdb re-clonotyped the PCR reads through MiXCR. The sample comprises roughly 38,000 clones, around an eighth of which are singletons, and around 9% rests with the top ten. Sequencing was done on a sample of blood. The source of these receptors is a male donor with papillary thyroid cancer or a benign thyroid nodule (not recorded which). Some clones in this sample may be carry-over from other donors' samples. Both conserved end residues are part of each CDR3. Clone size is shown for a subset of rows, as once, few, many or a class of expanded clone.

size,V,J,CDR3
.,TRBV6-4,TRBJ2-3,CASSDGGTSASFTDTQYF
many,TRBV28,TRBJ2-2,CASSPRVNTGELFF
.,TRBV12-3/TRBV12-4,TRBJ2-3,CASSFLLVSDTQYF
many,TRBV2,TRBJ2-7,CASTPEGAGFGEQYF
many,TRBV5-6,TRBJ1-2,CASSPGDYGYTF
few,TRBV19,TRBJ1-2,CASSYTGRDGYTF
many,TRBV27,TRBJ2-1,CASSKLDRRDEQFF
many,TRBV11-2,TRBJ1-2,CASSLTGGRLGYTF
many,TRBV9,TRBJ2-3,CASSVQGLAGTRTDTQYF
few,TRBV6-2/TRBV6-3,TRBJ1-5,CASSYSDYSNQPQHF
many,TRBV7-2,TRBJ1-1,CATSPDRNTEAFF
many,TRBV10-2,TRBJ2-3,CASSGLAGGTDTQYF
many,TRBV27,TRBJ1-1,CASSLLGQGASEAFF
many,TRBV19,TRBJ2-1,CASSMGKAPLF
many,TRBV20-1,TRBJ2-1,CSAQPSGNYNEQFF
many,TRBV7-9,TRBJ2-7,CASSPEFPYEQYF
many,TRBV28,TRBJ2-3,CASSLGVGDTQYF
many,TRBV4-1,TRBJ2-7,CASSQEKREETYEQYF
many,TRBV28,TRBJ1-5,CASSPLGQGGQPQHF
many,TRBV6-1,TRBJ2-4,CASSVSTVAKNIQYF
many,TRBV15,TRBJ2-6,CATSTPSGANVLTF
.,TRBV6-5,TRBJ1-5,CASSYSAPLSNQPQHF
.,TRBV15,TRBJ2-7,CATSRSLGQYEQYF